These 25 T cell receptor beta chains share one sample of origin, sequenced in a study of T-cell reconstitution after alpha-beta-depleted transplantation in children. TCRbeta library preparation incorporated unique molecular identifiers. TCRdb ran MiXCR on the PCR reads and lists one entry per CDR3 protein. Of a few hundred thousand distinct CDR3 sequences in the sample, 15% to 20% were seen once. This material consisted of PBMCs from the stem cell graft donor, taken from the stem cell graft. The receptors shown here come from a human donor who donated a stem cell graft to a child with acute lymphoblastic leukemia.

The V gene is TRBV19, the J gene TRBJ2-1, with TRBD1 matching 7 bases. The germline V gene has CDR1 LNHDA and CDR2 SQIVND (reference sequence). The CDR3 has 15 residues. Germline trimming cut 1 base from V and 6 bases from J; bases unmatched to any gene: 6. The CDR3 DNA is TGTGCCAGTAGTATAGCCAGGGGGTTAAGCAATGAGCAGTTCTTC. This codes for CASSIARGLSNEQFF.

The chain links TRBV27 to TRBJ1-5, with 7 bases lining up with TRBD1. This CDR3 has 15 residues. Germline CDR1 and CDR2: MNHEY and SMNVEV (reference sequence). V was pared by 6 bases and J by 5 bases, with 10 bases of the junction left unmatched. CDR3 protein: CASRDGVQGDQPQHF. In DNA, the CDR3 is TGTGCCAGCAGAGATGGAGTCCAGGGGGATCAGCCCCAGCATTTT.

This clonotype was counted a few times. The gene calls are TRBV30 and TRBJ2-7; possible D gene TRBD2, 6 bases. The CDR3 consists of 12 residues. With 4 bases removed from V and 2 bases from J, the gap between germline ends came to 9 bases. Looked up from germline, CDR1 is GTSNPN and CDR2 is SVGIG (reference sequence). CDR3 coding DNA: TGTGCCTGGACGGCGGGAACCTACGAGCAGTACTTC. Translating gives CAWTAGTYEQYF. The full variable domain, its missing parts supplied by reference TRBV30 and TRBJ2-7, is SQTIHQWPATLVQPVGSPLSLECTVEGTSNPNLYWYRQAAGRGLQLLFYSVGIGQISSEVPQNLSASRPQDRQFILSSKKLLLSDSGFYLCAWTAGTYEQYFGPGTRLTVT.

The CDR3 bases are TGTGCCAGCAGCTTCGCAACGTTCGGCTACGAGCAGTACTTC. Its protein is CASSFATFGYEQYF. The chain employs TRBV7-2 and TRBJ2-7; D call uncertain. The CDR3 spans 14 residues. V dropped 3 bases and J dropped 3 bases, with 12 bases sitting between them. Germline V CDR1 and CDR2: SGHTA, FQGNSA.

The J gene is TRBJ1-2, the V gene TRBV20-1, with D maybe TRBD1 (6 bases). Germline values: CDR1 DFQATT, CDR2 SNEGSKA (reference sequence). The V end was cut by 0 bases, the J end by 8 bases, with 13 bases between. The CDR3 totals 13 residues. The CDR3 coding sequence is TGCAGTGCTAGAGACGGGGGGCCTTACGGCTACACCTTC. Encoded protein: CSARDGGPYGYTF.

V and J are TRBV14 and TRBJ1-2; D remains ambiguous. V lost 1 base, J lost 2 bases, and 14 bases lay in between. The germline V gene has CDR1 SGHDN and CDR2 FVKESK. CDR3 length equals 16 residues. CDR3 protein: CASSQVYGGGNYGYTF. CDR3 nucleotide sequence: TGTGCCAGCAGCCAAGTATATGGAGGAGGGAACTATGGCTACACCTTC.

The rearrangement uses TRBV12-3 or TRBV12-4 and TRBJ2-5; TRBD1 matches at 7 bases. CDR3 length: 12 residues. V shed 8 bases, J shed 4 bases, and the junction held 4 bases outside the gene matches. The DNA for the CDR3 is TGTGCCAGCGGCAACAGGGGAGAGACCCAGTACTTC. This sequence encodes CASGNRGETQYF.

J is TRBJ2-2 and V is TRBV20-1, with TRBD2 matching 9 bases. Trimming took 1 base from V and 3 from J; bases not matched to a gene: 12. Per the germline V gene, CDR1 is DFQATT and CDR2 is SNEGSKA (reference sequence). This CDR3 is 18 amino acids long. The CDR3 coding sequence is TGCAGTGCTAGAGGGATCTCGGCTAGCGGGATCGACACCGGGGAGCTGTTTTTT. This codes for CSARGISASGIDTGELFF.

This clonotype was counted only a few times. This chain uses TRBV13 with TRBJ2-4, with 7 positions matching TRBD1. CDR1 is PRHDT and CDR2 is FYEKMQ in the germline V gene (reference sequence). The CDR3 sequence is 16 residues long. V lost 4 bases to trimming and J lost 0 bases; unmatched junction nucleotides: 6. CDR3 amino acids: CASSSTGDVAKNIQYF. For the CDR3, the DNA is TGTGCCAGCAGCTCCACAGGGGATGTAGCCAAAAACATTCAGTACTTC.

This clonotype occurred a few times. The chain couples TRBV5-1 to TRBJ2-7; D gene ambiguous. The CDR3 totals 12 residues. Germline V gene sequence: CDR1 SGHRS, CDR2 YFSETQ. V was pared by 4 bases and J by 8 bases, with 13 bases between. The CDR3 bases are TGCGCCAGCAGCCTCAACAGCAACCAGCAGTACTTC. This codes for CASSLNSNQQYF.

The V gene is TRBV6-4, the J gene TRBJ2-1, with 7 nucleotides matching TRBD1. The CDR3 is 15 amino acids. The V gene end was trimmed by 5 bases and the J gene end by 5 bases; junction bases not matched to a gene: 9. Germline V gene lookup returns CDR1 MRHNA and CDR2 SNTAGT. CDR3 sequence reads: CASSPLTGAHNEQFF. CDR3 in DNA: TGTGCCAGCAGTCCGCTTACAGGGGCCCACAATGAGCAGTTCTTC.

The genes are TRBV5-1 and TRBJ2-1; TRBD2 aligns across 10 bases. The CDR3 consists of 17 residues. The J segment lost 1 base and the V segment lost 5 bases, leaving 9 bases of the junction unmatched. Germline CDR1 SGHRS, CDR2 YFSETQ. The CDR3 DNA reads TGCGCCAGCAGTCGGCTAGCGGGAGTCTGGTCCTACAATGAGCAGTTCTTC. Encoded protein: CASSRLAGVWSYNEQFF.

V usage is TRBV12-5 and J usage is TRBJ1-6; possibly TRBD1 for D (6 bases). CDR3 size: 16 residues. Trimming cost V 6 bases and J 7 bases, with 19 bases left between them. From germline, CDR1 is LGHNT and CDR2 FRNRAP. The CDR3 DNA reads TGTGCTAGTGGCCTACAGGGTTGGGTCAAGAATTCACCCCTCCACTTT. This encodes CASGLQGWVKNSPLHF.

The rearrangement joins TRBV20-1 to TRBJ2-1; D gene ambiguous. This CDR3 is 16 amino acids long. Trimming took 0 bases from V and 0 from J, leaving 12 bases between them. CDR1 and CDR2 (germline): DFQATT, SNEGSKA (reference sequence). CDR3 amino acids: CSARDQGWSSYNEQFF. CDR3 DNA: TGCAGTGCTAGAGATCAAGGCTGGAGCTCCTACAATGAGCAGTTCTTC.

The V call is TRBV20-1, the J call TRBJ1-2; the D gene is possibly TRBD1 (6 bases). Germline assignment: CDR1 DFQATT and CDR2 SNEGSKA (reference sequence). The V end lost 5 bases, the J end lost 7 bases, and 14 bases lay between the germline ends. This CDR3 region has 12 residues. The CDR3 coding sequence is TGCAGTGCTCCCCCAGGGGAGGGTGGCTACACCTTC. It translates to CSAPPGEGGYTF.

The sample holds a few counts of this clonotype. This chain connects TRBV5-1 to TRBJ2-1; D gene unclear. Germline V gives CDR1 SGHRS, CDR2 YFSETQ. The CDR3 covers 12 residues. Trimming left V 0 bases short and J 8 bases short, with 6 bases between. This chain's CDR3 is CASSLERDEQFF. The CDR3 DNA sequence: TGCGCCAGCAGCTTGGAAAGGGATGAGCAGTTCTTC. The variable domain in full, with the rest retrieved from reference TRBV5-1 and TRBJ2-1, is KAGVTQTPRYLIKTRGQQVTLSCSPISGHRSVSWYQQTPGQGLQFLFEYFSETQRNKGNFPGRFSGRQFSNSRSEMNVSTLELGDSALYLCASSLERDEQFFGPGTRLTVL.

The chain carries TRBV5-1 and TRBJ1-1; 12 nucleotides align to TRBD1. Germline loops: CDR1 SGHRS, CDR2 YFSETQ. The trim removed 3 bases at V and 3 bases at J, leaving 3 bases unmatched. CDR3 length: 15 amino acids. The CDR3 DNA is TGCGCCAGCAGCTGGGGACAGGGGGCGGACACTGAAGCTTTCTTT. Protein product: CASSWGQGADTEAFF.

The CDR3 DNA follows: TGTGCCAGCAGCTTAGTGAGGGGGGGGCTCCAAGAGACCCAGTACTTC. Protein: CASSLVRGGLQETQYF. The chain combines TRBV11-2 with TRBJ2-5; perhaps TRBD2 as D (7 bases). The CDR3 covers 16 residues. Trimming removed 1 base at V and 1 base at J, with 13 bases between. CDR1 SGHAT and CDR2 FQNNGV come from the germline V gene.

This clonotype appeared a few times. The CDR3 DNA reads as TGTGCCAGCAGCTTCTTTGCAGGGGGGATTAATGAAAAACTGTTTTTT. Amino acids: CASSFFAGGINEKLFF. The chain is built from TRBV11-2 and TRBJ1-4, with 7 bases identical to TRBD1. From germline, CDR1 is SGHAT and CDR2 FQNNGV. The CDR3 has 16 residues. V lost 3 bases to trimming and J lost 4 bases; unmatched junction nucleotides: 8.

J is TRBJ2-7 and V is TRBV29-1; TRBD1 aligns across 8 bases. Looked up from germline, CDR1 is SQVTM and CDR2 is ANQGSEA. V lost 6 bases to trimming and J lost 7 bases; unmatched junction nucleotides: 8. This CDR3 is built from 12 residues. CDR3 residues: CSVAGQAPEQYF. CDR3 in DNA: TGCAGCGTCGCGGGACAGGCCCCTGAGCAGTACTTC.

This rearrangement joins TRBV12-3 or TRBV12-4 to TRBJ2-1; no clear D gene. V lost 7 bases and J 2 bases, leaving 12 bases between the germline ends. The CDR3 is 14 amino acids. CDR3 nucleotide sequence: TGTGCCAGCAACCCTGGCCTAACCTACAATGAGCAGTTCTTC. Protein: CASNPGLTYNEQFF.

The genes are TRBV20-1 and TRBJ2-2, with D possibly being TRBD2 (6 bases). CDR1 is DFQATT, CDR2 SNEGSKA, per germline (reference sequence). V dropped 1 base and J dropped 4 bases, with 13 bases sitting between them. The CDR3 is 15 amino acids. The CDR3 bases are TGCAGTGCTAGAGTGGGGGGAGAGGGCACCGGGGAGCTGTTTTTT. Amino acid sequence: CSARVGGEGTGELFF.

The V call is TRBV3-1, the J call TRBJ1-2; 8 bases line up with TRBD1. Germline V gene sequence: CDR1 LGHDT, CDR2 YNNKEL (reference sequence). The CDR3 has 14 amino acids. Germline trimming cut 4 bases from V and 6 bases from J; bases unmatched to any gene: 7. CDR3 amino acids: CASSPTGEGDGYTF. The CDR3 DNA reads TGTGCCAGCAGCCCGACAGGGGAGGGCGATGGCTACACCTTC.

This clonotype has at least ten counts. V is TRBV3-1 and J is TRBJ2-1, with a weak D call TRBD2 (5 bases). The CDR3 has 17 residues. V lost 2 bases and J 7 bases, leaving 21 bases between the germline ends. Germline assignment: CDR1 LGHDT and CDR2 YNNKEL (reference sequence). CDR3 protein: CASSQLYGLATRNEQFF. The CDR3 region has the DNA TGTGCCAGCAGCCAACTCTACGGGCTAGCTACGCGAAATGAGCAGTTCTTC.

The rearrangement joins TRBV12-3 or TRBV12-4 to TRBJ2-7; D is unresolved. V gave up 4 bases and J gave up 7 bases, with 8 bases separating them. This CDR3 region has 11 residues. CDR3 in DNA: TGTGCCAGCAGTTCCCTCGTTGAGCAGTACTTC. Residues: CASSSLVEQYF.